This T cell receptor beta chain comes out of a study of T cells in narcolepsy. V was clipped by 4 bases and J by 1 base, with 12 bases between them. Germline V gene lookup returns CDR1 SGHRS and CDR2 YFSETQ. This CDR3 spans 15 amino acids. Study-level findings and limits: Autoreactive clonotypes reportedly recurred in blood of same and different patients, not controls.

Sequencing was performed with immunoSEQ multiplex PCR; in TCRdb, only in-frame clones are kept and a portion is missing. The table includes 30,000 to 35,000 clones, roughly four fifths detected once. This clone was found once. The target antigen is unknown. V and J are TRBV5-1 and TRBJ1-3, with D perhaps matching TRBD1 (5 bases). Sequenced sample: CD45RA- memory CD4+ T cells from PBMCs. The clonotype comes from a human donor with narcolepsy. The CDR3 DNA reads TGCGCCAGCAGCCCCCCCGGGGGGTCTGGAAACACCATATATTTT. This encodes CASSPPGGSGNTIYF.